The 3 T cell receptor beta chains listed next were all sequenced from one sample in a study of early T cells in non-severe SARS-CoV-2 infection. TCRdb independently ran MiXCR on the 5' RACE reads; one entry per CDR3 protein. The table includes about 70,000 distinct CDR3 sequences, less than 5.5% detected once. The starting material was whole blood, obtained at baseline. The source is an adult who was a healthcare worker with PCR-confirmed SARS-CoV-2 infection or an uninfected control (not recorded which).

This clonotype was picked up many times. The chain combines TRBV21-1 with TRBJ1-4; TRBD1, the table's D call, was not compared with the DNA. TRBV21-1 is a pseudogene segment. This CDR3 contains 15 residues. CDR3 DNA sequence: TGTGCCAGCAGCAAGGACAATAGGGGAACTGAAAAACTGTTTTTT. Translating it yields CASSKDNRGTEKLFF.

At least ten counts were recorded for this clonotype. The gene calls are TRBV29-1 and TRBJ2-1; 8 bases match TRBD1. Unmatched junction bases numbered 5, after V lost 7 bases and J lost 3 bases. The CDR3 has 13 residues. Germline V CDR1 and CDR2: SQVTM, ANQGSEA. CDR3 sequence: CSAGTGRYNEQFF. CDR3 coding DNA: TGCAGCGCTGGGACAGGCCGCTACAATGAGCAGTTCTTC.

This clonotype was recorded many times. J is TRBJ2-3 and V is TRBV3-1; D call uncertain. Trimming took off 1 base at V and 4 bases at J, with 9 bases between the two ends. Germline V gene lookup returns CDR1 LGHDT and CDR2 YNNKEL (reference sequence). This CDR3 comprises 14 residues. The CDR3, as DNA: TGTGCCAGCAGCCAAGGCAGAAGCGCAGATACGCAGTATTTT. Its translation: CASSQGRSADTQYF.